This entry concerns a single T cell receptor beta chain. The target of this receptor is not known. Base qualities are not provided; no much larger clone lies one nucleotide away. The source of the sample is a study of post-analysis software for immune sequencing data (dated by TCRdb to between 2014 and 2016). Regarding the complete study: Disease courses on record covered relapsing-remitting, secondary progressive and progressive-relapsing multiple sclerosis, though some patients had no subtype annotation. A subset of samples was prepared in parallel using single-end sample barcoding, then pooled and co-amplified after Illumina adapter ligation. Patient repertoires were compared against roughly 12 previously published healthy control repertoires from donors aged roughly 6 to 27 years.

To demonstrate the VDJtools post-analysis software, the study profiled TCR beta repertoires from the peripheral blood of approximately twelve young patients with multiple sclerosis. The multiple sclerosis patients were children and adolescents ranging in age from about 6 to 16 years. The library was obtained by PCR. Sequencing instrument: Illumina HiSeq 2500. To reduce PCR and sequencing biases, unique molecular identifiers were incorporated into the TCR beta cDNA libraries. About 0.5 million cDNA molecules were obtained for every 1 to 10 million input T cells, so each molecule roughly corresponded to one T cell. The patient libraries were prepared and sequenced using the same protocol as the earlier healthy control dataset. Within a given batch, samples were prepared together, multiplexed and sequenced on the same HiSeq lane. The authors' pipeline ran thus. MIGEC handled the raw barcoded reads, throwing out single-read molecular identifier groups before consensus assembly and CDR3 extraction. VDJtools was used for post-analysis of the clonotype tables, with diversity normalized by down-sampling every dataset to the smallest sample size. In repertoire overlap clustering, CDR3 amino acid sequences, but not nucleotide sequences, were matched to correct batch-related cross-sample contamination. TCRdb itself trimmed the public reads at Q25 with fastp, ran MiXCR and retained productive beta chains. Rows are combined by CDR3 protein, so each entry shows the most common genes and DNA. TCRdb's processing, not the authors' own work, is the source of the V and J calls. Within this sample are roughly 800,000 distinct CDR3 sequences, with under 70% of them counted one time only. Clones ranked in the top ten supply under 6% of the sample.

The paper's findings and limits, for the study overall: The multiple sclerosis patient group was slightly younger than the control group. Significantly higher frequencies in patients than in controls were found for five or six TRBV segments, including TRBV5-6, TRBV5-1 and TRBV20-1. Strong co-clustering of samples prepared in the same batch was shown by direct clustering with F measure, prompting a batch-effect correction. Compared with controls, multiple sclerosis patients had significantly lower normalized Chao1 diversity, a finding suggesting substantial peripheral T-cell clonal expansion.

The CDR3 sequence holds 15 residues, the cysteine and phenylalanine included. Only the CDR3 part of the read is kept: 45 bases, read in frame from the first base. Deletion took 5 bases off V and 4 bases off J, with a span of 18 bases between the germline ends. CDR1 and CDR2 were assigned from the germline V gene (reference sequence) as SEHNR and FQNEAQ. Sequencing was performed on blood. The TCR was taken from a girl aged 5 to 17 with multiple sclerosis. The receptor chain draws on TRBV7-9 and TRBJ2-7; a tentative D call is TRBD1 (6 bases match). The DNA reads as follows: TGTGCCAGCAGCCATTCCCCGGCAGGGGAATACGAGCAGTACTTC. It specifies CASSHSPAGEYEQYF. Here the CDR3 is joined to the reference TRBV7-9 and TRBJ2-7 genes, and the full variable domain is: DTGVSQNPRHKITKRGQNVTFRCDPISEHNRLYWYRQTLGQGPEFLTYFQNEAQLEKSRLLSDRFSAERPKGSFSTLEIQRTEQGDSAMYLCASSHSPAGEYEQYFGPGTRLTVT.